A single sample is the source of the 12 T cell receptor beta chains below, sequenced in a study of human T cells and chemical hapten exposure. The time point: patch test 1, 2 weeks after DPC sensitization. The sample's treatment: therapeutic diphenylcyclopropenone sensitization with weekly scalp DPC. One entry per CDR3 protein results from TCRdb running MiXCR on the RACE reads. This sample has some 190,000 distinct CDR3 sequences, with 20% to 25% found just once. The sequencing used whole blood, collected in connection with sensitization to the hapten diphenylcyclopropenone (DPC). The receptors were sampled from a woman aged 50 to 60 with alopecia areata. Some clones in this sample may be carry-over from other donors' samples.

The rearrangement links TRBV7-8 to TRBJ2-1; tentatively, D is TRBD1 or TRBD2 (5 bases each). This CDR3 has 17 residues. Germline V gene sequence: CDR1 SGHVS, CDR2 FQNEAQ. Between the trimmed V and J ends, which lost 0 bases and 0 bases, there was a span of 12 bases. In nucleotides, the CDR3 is TGTGCCAGCAGCTTAGCTCGAGGGGCTAGCTCCTACAATGAGCAGTTCTTC. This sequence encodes CASSLARGASSYNEQFF.

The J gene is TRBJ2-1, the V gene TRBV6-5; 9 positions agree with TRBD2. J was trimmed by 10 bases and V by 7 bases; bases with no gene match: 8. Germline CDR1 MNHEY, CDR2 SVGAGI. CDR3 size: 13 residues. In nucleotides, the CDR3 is TGTGCCAGCAAGGGGCTAGCGGGACACGAGCAGTTCTTC. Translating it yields CASKGLAGHEQFF.

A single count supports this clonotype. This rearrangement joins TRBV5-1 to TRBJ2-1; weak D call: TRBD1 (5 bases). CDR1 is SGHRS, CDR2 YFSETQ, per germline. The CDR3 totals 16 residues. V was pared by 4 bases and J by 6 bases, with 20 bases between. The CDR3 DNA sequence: TGCGCCAGCAGCCCGCCAGGACAACCTGGGGCCAATGAGCAGTTCTTC. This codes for CASSPPGQPGANEQFF.

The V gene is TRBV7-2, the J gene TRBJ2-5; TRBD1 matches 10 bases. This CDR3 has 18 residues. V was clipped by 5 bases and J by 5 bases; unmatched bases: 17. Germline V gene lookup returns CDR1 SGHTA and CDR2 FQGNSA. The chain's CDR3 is CASSTRQGANFPPETQYF. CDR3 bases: TGTGCCAGCAGCACGAGACAGGGGGCCAATTTCCCCCCGGAGACCCAGTACTTC.

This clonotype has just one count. The CDR3 sequence is CSVERRDHIYEQYF. CDR3 nucleotides: TGCAGCGTTGAACGTAGGGATCACATCTACGAGCAGTACTTC. The chain couples TRBV29-1 to TRBJ2-7; D is undetermined. The germline V and J ends were trimmed by 2 bases and 3 bases, with 14 bases remaining between them. Germline loops: CDR1 SQVTM, CDR2 ANQGSEA. This CDR3 spans 14 amino acids.

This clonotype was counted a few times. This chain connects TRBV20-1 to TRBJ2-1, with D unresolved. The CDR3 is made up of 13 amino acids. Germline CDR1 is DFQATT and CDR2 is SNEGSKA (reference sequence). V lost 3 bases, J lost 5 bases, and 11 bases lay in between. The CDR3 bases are TGCAGTGCTAGGGGGAACAGAAACAATGAGCAGTTCTTC. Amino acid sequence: CSARGNRNNEQFF.

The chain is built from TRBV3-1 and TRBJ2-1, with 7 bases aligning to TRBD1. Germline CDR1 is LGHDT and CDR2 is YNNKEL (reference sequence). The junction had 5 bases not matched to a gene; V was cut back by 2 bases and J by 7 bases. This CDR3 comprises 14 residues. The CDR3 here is CASSQTTGVNEQFF. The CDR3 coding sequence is TGTGCCAGCAGCCAAACAACAGGGGTAAATGAGCAGTTCTTC.

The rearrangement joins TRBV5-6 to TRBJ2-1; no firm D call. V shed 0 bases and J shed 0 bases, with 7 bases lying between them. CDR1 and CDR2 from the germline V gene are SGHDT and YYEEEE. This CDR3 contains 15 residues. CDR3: CASSLELSSYNEQFF. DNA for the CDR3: TGTGCCAGCAGCTTGGAATTAAGCTCCTACAATGAGCAGTTCTTC.

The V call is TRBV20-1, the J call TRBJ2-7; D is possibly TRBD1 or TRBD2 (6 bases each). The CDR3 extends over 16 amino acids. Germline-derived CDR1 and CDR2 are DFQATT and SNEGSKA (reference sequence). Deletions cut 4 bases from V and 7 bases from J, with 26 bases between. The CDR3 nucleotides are TGCAGTGCTATCGGAACTCGGGGTAGCGGAACAGGGGAGCAGTACTTC. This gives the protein CSAIGTRGSGTGEQYF.

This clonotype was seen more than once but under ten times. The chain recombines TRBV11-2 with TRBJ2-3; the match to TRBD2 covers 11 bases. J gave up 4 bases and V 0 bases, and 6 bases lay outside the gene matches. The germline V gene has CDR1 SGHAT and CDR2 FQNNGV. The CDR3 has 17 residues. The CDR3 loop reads CASSLDLLAGGPDTQYF. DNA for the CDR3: TGTGCCAGCAGCTTAGATCTTTTAGCGGGAGGGCCAGATACGCAGTATTTT.

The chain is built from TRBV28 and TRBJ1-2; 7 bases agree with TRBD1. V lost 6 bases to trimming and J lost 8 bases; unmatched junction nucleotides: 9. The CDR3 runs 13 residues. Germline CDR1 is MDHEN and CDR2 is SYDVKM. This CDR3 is CASSQGTVGGYTF. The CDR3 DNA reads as TGTGCCAGCAGCCAAGGGACAGTTGGCGGCTACACCTTC.

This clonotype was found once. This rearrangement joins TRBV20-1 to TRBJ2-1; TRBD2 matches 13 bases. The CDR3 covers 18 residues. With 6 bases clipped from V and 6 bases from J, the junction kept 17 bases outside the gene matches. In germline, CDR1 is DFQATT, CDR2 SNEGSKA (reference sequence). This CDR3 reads CSATASGLAGTSVNEQFF. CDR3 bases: TGCAGTGCGACCGCTTCGGGACTAGCGGGAACCTCGGTCAATGAGCAGTTCTTC.